This entry concerns a single T cell receptor beta chain. In the source study's methods: Estimates of nucleated cell counts were drawn from the amplification of reference gene primers. TCRdb keeps only in-frame clones here, not all; method: immunoSEQ multiplex PCR. V and J calls and clone size are those listed in that table; D and trimming were worked out from the DNA. The sample shows about 72,000 clones, around 93% of them seen only once. This sample was included in a study of blood T cell repertoires in COVID-19. This CDR3 is 15 amino acids long. CDR1 SGHAT and CDR2 FQNNGV come from the germline V gene. V dropped 5 bases and J dropped 7; count of bases not matched to a gene: 9.

Sequencing was performed on peripheral blood. This TCR was sampled from a woman in her sixties with active COVID-19. The chain combines TRBV11-2 with TRBJ1-4, with 8 bases matching TRBD1. The CDR3 loop reads CASSRGTGVGEKLFF. The CDR3 DNA reads TGTGCCAGCAGCCGTGGGACAGGCGTTGGTGAAAAACTGTTTTTT. The full variable domain, its missing parts supplied by reference TRBV11-2 and TRBJ1-4, is EAGVAQSPRYKIIEKRQSVAFWCNPISGHATLYWYQQILGQGPKLLIQFQNNGVVDDSQLPKDRFSAERLKGVDSTLKIQPAKLEDSAVYLCASSRGTGVGEKLFFGSGTQLSVL.